This TCR beta chain was identified in a study of blood T cell repertoires in COVID-19. Profiling relied on immunoSEQ multiplex PCR, and the TCRdb table lists in-frame clones only, not all of them. The sample gives 97,000 or so clones, 70% to 85% of which show up once; approximately 9.8% is in the top ten. This clone was observed a handful of times. The V gene's germline CDR1 is WNHNN and CDR2 SYGVQD (reference sequence). J lost 5 bases, V lost 2 bases, and 6 bases had no gene match. The length of the CDR3 is 15 residues. The gene calls are TRBV10-1 and TRBJ2-5, with 9 bases aligning to TRBD2. The TCR originated in a man aged 60 to 75 with active or convalescent COVID-19. The sequenced sample was peripheral blood. CDR3 region: CASSERLAGIETQYF. The CDR3 region has the DNA TGCGCCAGCAGTGAGCGGCTAGCGGGAATCGAGACCCAGTACTTC.